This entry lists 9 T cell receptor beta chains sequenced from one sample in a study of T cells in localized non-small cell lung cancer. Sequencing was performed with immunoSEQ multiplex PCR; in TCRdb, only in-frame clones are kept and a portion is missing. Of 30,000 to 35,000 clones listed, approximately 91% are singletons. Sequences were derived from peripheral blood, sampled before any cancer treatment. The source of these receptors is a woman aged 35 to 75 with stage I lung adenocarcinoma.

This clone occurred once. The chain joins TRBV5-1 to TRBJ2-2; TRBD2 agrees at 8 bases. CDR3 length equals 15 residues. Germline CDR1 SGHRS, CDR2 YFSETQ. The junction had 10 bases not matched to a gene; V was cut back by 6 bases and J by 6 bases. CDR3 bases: TGCGCCAGCATCCCACAGACTAGCGCTGCCGGGGAGCTGTTTTTT. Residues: CASIPQTSAAGELFF.

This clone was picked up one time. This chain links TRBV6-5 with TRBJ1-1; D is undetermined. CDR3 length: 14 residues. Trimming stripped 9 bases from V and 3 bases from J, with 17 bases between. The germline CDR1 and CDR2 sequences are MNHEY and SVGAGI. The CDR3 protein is CASLNRGRDTEAFF. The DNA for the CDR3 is TGTGCCAGTCTTAACCGAGGTAGGGACACTGAAGCTTTCTTT.

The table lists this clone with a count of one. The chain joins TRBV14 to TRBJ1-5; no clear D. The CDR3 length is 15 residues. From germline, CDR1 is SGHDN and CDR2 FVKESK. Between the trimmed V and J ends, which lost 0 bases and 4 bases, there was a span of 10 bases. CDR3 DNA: TGTGCCAGCAGCCAAGATCGGCCACTTAATCAGCCCCAGCATTTT. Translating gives CASSQDRPLNQPQHF.

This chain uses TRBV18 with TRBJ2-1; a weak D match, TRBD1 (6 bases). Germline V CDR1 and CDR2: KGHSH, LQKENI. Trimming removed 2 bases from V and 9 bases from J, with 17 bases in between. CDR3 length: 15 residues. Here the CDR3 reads CASSPTGAGTSEQFF. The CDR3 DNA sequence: TGTGCCAGCTCACCAACCGGCGCTGGGACAAGTGAGCAGTTCTTC.

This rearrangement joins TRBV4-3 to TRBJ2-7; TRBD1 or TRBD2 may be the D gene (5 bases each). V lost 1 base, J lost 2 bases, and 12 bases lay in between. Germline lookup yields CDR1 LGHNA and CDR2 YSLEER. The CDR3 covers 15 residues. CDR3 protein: CASSQVGDPAYEQYF. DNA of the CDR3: TGCGCCAGCAGCCAAGTAGGGGACCCGGCCTACGAGCAGTACTTC.

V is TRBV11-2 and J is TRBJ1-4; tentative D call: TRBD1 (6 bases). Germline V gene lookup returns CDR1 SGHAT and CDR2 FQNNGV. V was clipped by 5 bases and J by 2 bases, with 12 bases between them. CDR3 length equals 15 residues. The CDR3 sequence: CASSRTGQTNEKLFF. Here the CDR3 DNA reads TGTGCCAGCAGCCGCACAGGGCAGACTAATGAAAAACTGTTTTTT.

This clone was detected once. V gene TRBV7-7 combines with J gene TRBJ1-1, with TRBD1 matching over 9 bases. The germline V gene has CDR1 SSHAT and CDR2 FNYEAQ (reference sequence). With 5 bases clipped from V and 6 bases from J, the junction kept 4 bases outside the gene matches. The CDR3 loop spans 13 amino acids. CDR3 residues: CASSRDRDSEAFF. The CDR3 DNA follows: TGTGCCAGCAGCAGGGACAGGGACTCTGAAGCTTTCTTT.

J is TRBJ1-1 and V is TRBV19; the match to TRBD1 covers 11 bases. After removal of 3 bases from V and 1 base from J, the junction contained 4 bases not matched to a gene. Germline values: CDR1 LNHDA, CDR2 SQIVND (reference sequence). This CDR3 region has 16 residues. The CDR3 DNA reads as TGTGCCAGTAGTATGAGGACAGGGGGCAGGAACACTGAAGCTTTCTTT. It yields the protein CASSMRTGGRNTEAFF. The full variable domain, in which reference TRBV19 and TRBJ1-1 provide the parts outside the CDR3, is DGGITQSPKYLFRKEGQNVTLSCEQNLNHDAMYWYRQDPGQGLRLIYYSQIVNDFQKGDIAEGYSVSREKKESFPLTVTSAQKNPTAFYLCASSMRTGGRNTEAFFGQGTRLTVV.

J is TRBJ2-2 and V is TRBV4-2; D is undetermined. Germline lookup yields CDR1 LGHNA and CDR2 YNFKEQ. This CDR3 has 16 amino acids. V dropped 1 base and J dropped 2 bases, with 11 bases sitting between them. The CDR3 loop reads CASSQVKSSNTGELFF. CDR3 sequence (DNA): TGTGCCAGCAGCCAAGTTAAGTCCTCAAACACCGGGGAGCTGTTTTTT.